Listed here are 14 T cell receptor beta chains from one sample, sequenced in a study of cytomegalovirus exposure and HLA in healthy donors. The PCR used 60 Vbeta and 13 Jbeta primers. This table comes from immunoSEQ multiplex PCR, and its TCRdb copy is limited to in-frame clones, with some not included. The data show some 120,000 clones, 74% seen once. The sample consisted of PBMCs. The receptor source for this set is a woman aged 45 to 65 in good health and CMV-seropositive.

This clone was found once. The chain combines TRBV6-1 with TRBJ1-2; D remains unclear. Trimming removed 7 bases from V and 0 bases from J, with 9 bases in between. The CDR3 runs 13 residues. CDR1 MNHNS and CDR2 SASEGT come from the germline V gene. The CDR3: CASNPGPNYGYTF. The CDR3 DNA reads as TGTGCCAGCAACCCTGGGCCTAACTATGGCTACACCTTC.

Worth noting for this clone: Other DNA sequences in the same sample also yield this CDR3. The J gene is TRBJ2-1, the V gene TRBV14; 12 bases fit TRBD2. This CDR3 region has 16 residues. The junction had 2 bases not matched to a gene; V was cut back by 1 base and J by 4 bases. CDR1 is SGHDN and CDR2 is FVKESK in the germline V gene. The CDR3: CASSQGGLAGYNEQFF. The CDR3, as DNA: TGTGCCAGCAGCCAAGGCGGACTAGCGGGATACAATGAGCAGTTCTTC.

The chain carries TRBV19 and TRBJ1-1; a weak D match, TRBD1 (6 bases). The CDR3 totals 13 residues. V shed 6 bases and J shed 6 bases, with 14 bases lying between them. From germline, CDR1 is LNHDA and CDR2 SQIVND (reference sequence). The chain's CDR3 is CASSVGGRAEAFF. The CDR3 DNA follows: TGTGCCAGTAGCGTAGGGGGGAGGGCTGAAGCTTTCTTT. The whole variable domain, remainder taken from reference TRBV19 and TRBJ1-1, is DGGITQSPKYLFRKEGQNVTLSCEQNLNHDAMYWYRQDPGQGLRLIYYSQIVNDFQKGDIAEGYSVSREKKESFPLTVTSAQKNPTAFYLCASSVGGRAEAFFGQGTRLTVV.

The J gene is TRBJ1-6, the V gene TRBV5-4; D gene uncertain. The V gene's germline CDR1 is SGHNT and CDR2 YYREEE (reference sequence). The CDR3 consists of 12 residues. V gave up 0 bases and J gave up 11 bases, with 6 bases separating them. The CDR3 region is CASSLAGTPLHF. Here the CDR3 DNA reads TGTGCCAGCAGCTTGGCCGGGACACCCCTCCACTTT. The variable domain in full, completed from reference TRBV5-4 and TRBJ1-6, reads ETGVTQSPTHLIKTRGQQVTLRCSSQSGHNTVSWYQQALGQGPQFIFQYYREEENGRGNFPPRFSGLQFPNYSSELNVNALELDDSALYLCASSLAGTPLHFGNGTRLTVT.

A single count supports this clone. The chain has TRBV27 and TRBJ1-6, with D possibly TRBD1 on 5 matching bases. V was clipped by 3 bases and J by 9 bases, with 9 bases between them. The CDR3 sequence is 13 residues long. Germline V gene data show CDR1 as MNHEY and CDR2 as SMNVEV (reference sequence). CDR3 DNA: TGTGCCAGCAGTTTTGGGGGGGGTTCACCCCTCCACTTT. Its protein product is CASSFGGGSPLHF.

The V call is TRBV29-1, the J call TRBJ2-7, with 7 bases aligning to TRBD1. Trimming took 0 bases from V and 6 from J; bases not matched to a gene: 8. Germline CDR1 reads SQVTM; CDR2 reads ANQGSEA. There are 14 residues in the CDR3. CDR3 in amino acids: CSVEEVGRGSEQYF. CDR3 DNA: TGCAGCGTTGAAGAGGTCGGCAGGGGGAGCGAGCAGTACTTC.

The chain has TRBV7-9 and TRBJ2-7, with 8 bases aligning to TRBD2. Germline CDR1 SEHNR, CDR2 FQNEAQ (reference sequence). The CDR3 contains 15 residues. J was trimmed by 4 bases and V by 5 bases; bases with no gene match: 10. This CDR3 is CASSPRGAGPYEQYF. Here the CDR3 DNA reads TGTGCCAGCAGCCCGCGGGGGGCGGGCCCATACGAGCAGTACTTC.

V is TRBV10-3 and J is TRBJ2-3; D unclear. Germline V gene data show CDR1 as ENHRY and CDR2 as SYGVKD. The ends were cut back, 2 bases at V and 3 bases at J, with 9 bases in the middle. There are 14 residues in the CDR3. Here the CDR3 reads CAISEGQATDTQYF. The CDR3 coding sequence is TGTGCCATCAGTGAGGGGCAGGCAACAGATACGCAGTATTTT.

This clone was observed a single time. One end of the junction does not line up with germline, which may come from a read error. The chain uses TRBV29-1 and TRBJ1-2, with a tentative D call TRBD1 (6 bases). Germline CDR1 SQVTM, CDR2 ANQGSEA. The CDR3 consists of 13 residues. CDR3 region: CSAWGGARRGYPF. Here the CDR3 DNA reads TGCAGCGCCTGGGGGGGCGCACGTCGTGGCTACCCCTTC. The full variable domain, completed using reference TRBV29-1 and TRBJ1-2, is SAVISQKPSRDICQRGTSLTIQCQVDSQVTMMFWYRQQPGQSLTLIATANQGSEATYESGFVIDKFPISRPNLTFSTLTVSNMSPEDSSIYLCSAWGGARRGYPFGSGTRLTVV.

The V and J genes are TRBV19 and TRBJ1-1; a weak D match, TRBD1 (5 bases). CDR1 and CDR2 (germline): LNHDA, SQIVND (reference sequence). Between the trimmed V and J ends, which lost 7 bases and 3 bases, there was a span of 15 bases. The CDR3 extends over 14 amino acids. This chain's CDR3 is CASKREGLDTEAFF. The CDR3 DNA sequence: TGTGCCAGTAAAAGGGAGGGGCTCGACACTGAAGCTTTCTTT.

This sequence joins TRBV7-8 and TRBJ2-7, with D possibly being TRBD1 (5 bases). The germline CDR1 and CDR2 sequences are SGHVS and FQNEAQ. The length of the CDR3 is 16 residues. Trimming removed 5 bases from V and 2 bases from J, with 19 bases in between. CDR3 coding DNA: TGTGCCAGCAGCGCCCAACAGGTCCTATCTACCTACGAGCAGTACTTC. This codes for CASSAQQVLSTYEQYF.

The gene calls are TRBV9 and TRBJ2-1, with 10 nucleotides matching TRBD2. V was pared by 4 bases and J by 5 bases, with 9 bases of the junction left unmatched. The CDR3 extends over 16 amino acids. Germline V gives CDR1 SGDLS, CDR2 YYNGEE. The CDR3 nucleotides are TGTGCCAGCAGCTTGGGGAGGACTAGCGGAAACAATGAGCAGTTCTTC. It encodes CASSLGRTSGNNEQFF.

This clone came up a few times. The CDR3 region has the DNA TGTGCCAGCAGTTTATCGGGACTAGTTGTCCACGAGCAGTACTTC. This sequence encodes CASSLSGLVVHEQYF. This chain links TRBV27 with TRBJ2-7, with TRBD2 identical over 8 bases. CDR1 and CDR2 from the germline V gene are MNHEY and SMNVEV (reference sequence). This CDR3 comprises 15 residues. Trimming cost V 0 bases and J 5 bases; bases outside gene matches: 6.

A remark on this clone: One junction end disagrees with the germline gene, perhaps due to a read error. This rearrangement joins TRBV7-9 to TRBJ1-4; possible D gene TRBD1, 6 bases. CDR3 length: 15 amino acids. Germline CDR1 SEHNR, CDR2 FQNEAQ (reference sequence). DNA of the CDR3: TGTTCCAGCAGCGGGTACAGGGATCGAAATGAAAAACTGTTTTTT. It codes for CSSSGYRDRNEKLFF.